The 10 T cell receptor beta chains reported below all come from one sample, sequenced in a study of control samples from healthy donors and cancer patients. Sequenced by immunoSEQ multiplex PCR; TCRdb stores in-frame clones only, minus some. Among approximately 150,000 clones listed, around 94% were seen once. The sequencing sample was made of blood. Receptor source: a woman younger than 30 in good health.

The chain couples TRBV29-1 to TRBJ1-1, with D maybe TRBD1 (5 bases). The ends were cut back, 7 bases at V and 4 bases at J, with 13 bases in the middle. Per germline, CDR1 SQVTM and CDR2 ANQGSEA. This CDR3 contains 12 residues. The CDR3 protein is CSAVLGGTEAFF. The CDR3 DNA reads TGCAGCGCCGTCCTCGGGGGCACTGAAGCTTTCTTT.

The chain employs TRBV4-2 and TRBJ1-1; D not certain. The ends were cut back, 4 bases at V and 3 bases at J, with 6 bases in the middle. The CDR3 sequence is 12 residues long. The germline gives CDR1 LGHNA, CDR2 YNFKEQ. The CDR3 is CASSRVDTEAFF. In nucleotides, the CDR3 is TGTGCCAGCAGCCGGGTTGACACTGAAGCTTTCTTT.

J is TRBJ2-7 and V is TRBV6-6; tentatively, D is TRBD1 or TRBD2 (6 bases each). V was cut by 6 bases and J by 5 bases, with 23 bases left in between. Germline loops: CDR1 MNHNY, CDR2 SVGAGI (reference sequence). This CDR3 comprises 16 residues. The CDR3 DNA is TGTGCCAGCAGCAGACTCGGGGGCACAGGGACCAACGAGCAGTACTTC. Encoded protein: CASSRLGGTGTNEQYF.

The chain is built from TRBV15 and TRBJ1-1, with 7 bases fitting TRBD1. Germline-derived CDR1 and CDR2 are LNHNV and YYDKDF (reference sequence). V lost 2 bases and J lost 1; bases outside the gene matches: 4. The CDR3 runs 15 residues. The CDR3 sequence is CATSRTGVGNTEAFF. The DNA of the CDR3 is TGTGCCACCAGCAGAACAGGGGTGGGGAACACTGAAGCTTTCTTT. Full variable domain (missing parts from reference TRBV15 and TRBJ1-1): DAMVIQNPRYQVTQFGKPVTLSCSQTLNHNVMYWYQQKSSQAPKLLFHYYDKDFNNEADTPDNFQSRRPNTSFCFLDIRSPGLGDTAMYLCATSRTGVGNTEAFFGQGTRLTVV.

V usage is TRBV27 and J usage is TRBJ1-2; possible D gene TRBD1, 6 bases. The CDR3 sequence is 12 residues long. In germline, CDR1 is MNHEY, CDR2 SMNVEV (reference sequence). V lost 7 bases and J lost 7, with 13 bases in between. CDR3 bases: TGTGCCAGCAAGGTGGGGGGCGGTGGCTACACCTTC. Amino acids: CASKVGGGGYTF.

J is TRBJ2-7 and V is TRBV7-8; 10 bases are a match to TRBD1. The CDR3 runs 15 residues. V lost 6 bases, J lost 4 bases, and 9 bases stayed unmatched. Germline V gene sequence: CDR1 SGHVS, CDR2 FQNEAQ. CDR3 DNA sequence: TGTGCCAGCAGAACCCGACAGGGGGCTATTTACGAGCAGTACTTC. It translates to CASRTRQGAIYEQYF.

The chain joins TRBV13 to TRBJ2-7; a possible D gene is TRBD2 (6 bases). The germline gives CDR1 PRHDT, CDR2 FYEKMQ (reference sequence). The CDR3 covers 14 residues. The V end lost 1 base, the J end lost 4 bases, and 11 bases lay between the germline ends. The CDR3: CASSLEASEYEQYF. The CDR3 region has the DNA TGTGCCAGCAGCTTAGAGGCTAGCGAGTACGAGCAGTACTTC.

The chain carries TRBV18 and TRBJ2-6; possible D gene TRBD1, 6 bases. Germline V gene data show CDR1 as KGHSH and CDR2 as LQKENI. This CDR3 is built from 16 residues. V was cut by 1 base and J by 3 bases, with 10 bases left in between. Written as DNA, the CDR3 is TGTGCCAGCTCACCACTCTCAGGGGATGGGGCCAACGTCCTGACTTTC. It codes for CASSPLSGDGANVLTF.

This clone has only one observation. The chain links TRBV6-1 to TRBJ1-1; 9 bases line up with TRBD1. J gave up 4 bases and V 3 bases, and 15 bases lay outside the gene matches. Germline V gene data show CDR1 as MNHNS and CDR2 as SASEGT. CDR3 length equals 18 residues. CDR3: CASSEIVILGQGGTEAFF. The DNA of the CDR3 is TGTGCCAGCAGTGAGATCGTGATTTTGGGACAGGGCGGCACTGAAGCTTTCTTT.

The rearrangement joins TRBV28 to TRBJ1-3; D remains ambiguous. The CDR3 has 16 amino acids. V dropped 6 bases and J dropped 0 bases, with 15 bases sitting between them. Germline lookup yields CDR1 MDHEN and CDR2 SYDVKM. The CDR3 bases are TGTGCCAGCAGCCCCTTTCGGTTCATCTCTGGAAACACCATATATTTT. Its protein product is CASSPFRFISGNTIYF.